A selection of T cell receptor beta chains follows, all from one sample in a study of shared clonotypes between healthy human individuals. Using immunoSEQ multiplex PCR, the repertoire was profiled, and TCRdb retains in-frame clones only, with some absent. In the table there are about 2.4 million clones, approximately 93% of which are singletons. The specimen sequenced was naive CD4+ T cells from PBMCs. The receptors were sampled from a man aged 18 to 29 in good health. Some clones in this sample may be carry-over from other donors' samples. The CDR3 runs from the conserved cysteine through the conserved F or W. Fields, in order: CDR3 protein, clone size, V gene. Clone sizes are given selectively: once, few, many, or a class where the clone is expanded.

CSVEKQGTGELFF | NA | TRBV29-1
CASSPFGTDTQYF | once | TRBV10-1
CASSRSRTGELFF | NA | TRBV7-9
CASSPKGTGGADTQYF | NA | TRBV18
CANPTIKTEETQYF | NA | TRBV5-4
CASSLGAALLDTQYF | NA | TRBV7-6
CSVRTLEKLFF | NA | TRBV29-1
CATSRDGRRDYNEQFF | NA | TRBV15
CASSRQLSGNTIYF | NA | TRBV6-1
CASTEGLRDEQFF | NA | TRBV9
CASSPLAGGEETQYF | NA | TRBV5-4
CASSDATGRTQPQHF | few | TRBV2
CSGLAGGTYEQYF | NA | TRBV29-1
CASSLPGAIGELFF | NA | TRBV28
CASSLDGVPAGEQYF | NA | TRBV5-1
CASSLVSDRDQYF | NA | TRBV5-1
CASSLLPGQTASPLHF | NA | TRBV7-9
CASSLGQGFYNEQFF | NA | TRBV5-1
CASSYRSSGELFF | NA | TRBV6-5
CASSRQGDRRHYGYTF | NA | TRBV6-6
CASSEGQGRGYTF | NA | TRBV10-2
CASKGGVLNEKLFF | NA | TRBV19
CASNSWGRQGTSGSSGEQFF | NA | TRBV5-4
CASSFTGGLNEQFF | once | TRBV5-1
CASSLVHEQFF | few | TRBV11-2
CASSLGPSGDEQFF | few | TRBV5-1
CSVEVIAGQGNTEAFF | NA | TRBV29-1
CASSGQGGNQPQHF | few | TRBV5-1
CASSVAGPRNEQFF | NA | TRBV7-9
CASSTPGAGWGYTF | NA | TRBV28
CASSLSGEGELEKLFF | NA | TRBV27
CASRDPGSEAFF | NA | TRBV6-1
CASSLYREFEAFF | NA | TRBV11-2
CASSYSMSQPQHF | once | TRBV6-5
CASSLGRPGADTQYF | NA | TRBV21-1
CASSLLADSYNEQFF | NA | TRBV7-9
CASSRDRSSYEQYF | NA | TRBV6-5
CASSRQAPGYNEQFF | NA | TRBV6-5
CASSLIQAAELFF | NA | TRBV7-3
CASSSRWSGNTIYF | NA | TRBV7-2
CASSLVPGSYEQYF | NA | TRBV7-9
CASSLTNTPRQPQHF | NA | TRBV5-5
CASSEAGQRSYEQYF | NA | TRBV2
CASSVGLAGTDTQYF | NA | TRBV11-2
CASTGALYEQYF | NA | TRBV10-3
CASSLEAGNAEAFF | NA | TRBV7-2
CAWVPGGANVLTF | NA | TRBV30
CASSLLSPGTNSPLHF | once | TRBV5-6
CASSYTSGPYNEQFF | NA | TRBV9
CASSLVRGDEQYF | NA | TRBV6-6